This record concerns one T cell receptor (beta chain) sequence. Its specificity is unknown. Analyses pooled second doses at about 4 or about 12 weeks. This entry is derived from a study of T cell responses to AZD1222 COVID-19 vaccine. Study results and limitations: Spike regions recognized by vaccine-associated CD4 TCRs spanned the protein, led by 160-218 and 743-854. The donors showed a predominance of white British ancestry and of females, with possible underestimation of clonal diversity. Sampled repertoires all dated from after the peak T cell response.

Looked up from germline, CDR1 is MNHEY and CDR2 is SVGEGT. The CDR3 is 15 residues long. The junction had 2 bases not matched to a gene; V was cut back by 0 bases and J by 4 bases. Profiled with immunoSEQ multiplex PCR; TCRdb holds only in-frame clones, not every one. Among about 200,000 clones listed, roughly nine tenths were seen once. V and J are TRBV6-2 or TRBV6-3 and TRBJ2-7, with TRBD2 matching 11 bases. The sample here was peripheral blood, taken 28 days after the second AZD1222 dose. The clonotype was recovered from an adult who received the AZD1222 COVID-19 vaccine. In nucleotides, the CDR3 is TGTGCCAGCAGTTACTCGGTAGCGGGAGGGTACGAGCAGTACTTC. It translates to CASSYSVAGGYEQYF.